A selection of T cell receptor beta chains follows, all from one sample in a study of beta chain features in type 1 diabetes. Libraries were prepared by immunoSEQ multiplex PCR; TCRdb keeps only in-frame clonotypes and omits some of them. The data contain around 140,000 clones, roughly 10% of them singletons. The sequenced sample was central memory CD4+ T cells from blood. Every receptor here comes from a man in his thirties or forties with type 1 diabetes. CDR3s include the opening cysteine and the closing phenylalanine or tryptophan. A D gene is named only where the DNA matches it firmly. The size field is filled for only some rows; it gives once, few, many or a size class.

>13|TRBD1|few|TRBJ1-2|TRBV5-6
CASSVNRGDGYTF
TGTGCCAGCAGCGTAAACAGGGGAGATGGCTACACCTTC
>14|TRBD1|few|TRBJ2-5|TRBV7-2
CASSLEGTGGTQYF
TGTGCCAGCAGCCTAGAGGGGACAGGAGGGACCCAGTACTTC
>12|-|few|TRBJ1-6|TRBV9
CASSVDYSPLHF
TGTGCCAGCAGCGTAGACTATTCACCCCTCCACTTT
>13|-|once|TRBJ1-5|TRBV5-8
CASSLTGNQPQHF
TGTGCCAGCAGCTTGACAGGGAATCAGCCCCAGCATTTT
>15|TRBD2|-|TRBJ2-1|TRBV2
CASSVLAGLNNEQFF
TGTGCCAGCAGTGTACTAGCGGGGCTTAACAATGAGCAGTTCTTC
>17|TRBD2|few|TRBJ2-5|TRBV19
CASSTGTSGAYQETQYF
TGTGCCAGTAGCACCGGGACTAGCGGGGCGTACCAAGAGACCCAGTACTTC
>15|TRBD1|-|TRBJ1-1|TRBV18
CASSQTGAVNTEAFF
TGTGCCAGCTCCCAGACAGGGGCGGTTAACACTGAAGCTTTCTTT
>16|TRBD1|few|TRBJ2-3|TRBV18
CASSPTGTWGTDTQYF
TGTGCCAGCTCACCGACAGGGACCTGGGGCACAGATACGCAGTATTTT
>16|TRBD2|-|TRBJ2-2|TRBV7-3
CASSLTSGGHAGELFF
TGTGCCAGCAGTTTGACTAGCGGGGGTCATGCCGGGGAGCTGTTTTTT
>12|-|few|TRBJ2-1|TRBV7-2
CASSGRINEQFF
TGTGCCAGCAGCGGGCGAATCAATGAGCAGTTCTTC
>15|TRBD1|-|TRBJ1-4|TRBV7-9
CASSLRTGASEKLFF
TGTGCCAGCAGCTTACGTACAGGGGCGAGTGAAAAACTGTTTTTT
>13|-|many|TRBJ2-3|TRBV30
CAWSVRRADTQYF
TGTGCCTGGAGTGTTAGGCGGGCAGATACGCAGTATTTT
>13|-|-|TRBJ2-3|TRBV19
CASSVTGTYTQYF
TGTGCCAGTAGTGTTACAGGGACATATACGCAGTATTTT
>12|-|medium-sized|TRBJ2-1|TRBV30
CAWSVRYNEQFF
TGTGCCTGGAGCGTGCGGTACAATGAGCAGTTCTTC
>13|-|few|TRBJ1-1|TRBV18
CASSPGEPMLSFF
TGTGCCAGCTCACCGGGAGAACCTATGTTGAGTTTCTTT
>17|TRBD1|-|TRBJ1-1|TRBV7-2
CASSLVRLGQTYTEAFF
TGTGCCAGCAGCTTAGTTCGGTTGGGACAGACTTACACTGAAGCTTTCTTT
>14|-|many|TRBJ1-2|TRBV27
CASNPSGTLTRYTF
TGTGCCAGTAACCCTTCCGGGACACTCACCCGCTACACCTTC
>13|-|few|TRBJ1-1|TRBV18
CASSLDRNTEAFF
TGTGCCAGCTCCCTCGACAGGAACACTGAAGCTTTCTTT
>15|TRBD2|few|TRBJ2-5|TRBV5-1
CASSLALAGGETQYF
TGCGCCAGCAGCTTGGCCCTAGCGGGGGGTGAGACCCAGTACTTC
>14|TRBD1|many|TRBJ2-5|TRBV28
CASSSVTGLQTQYF
TGTGCCAGCAGTTCCGTGACAGGGCTGCAGACCCAGTACTTC
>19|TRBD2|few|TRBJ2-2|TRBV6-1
CASSVEPILAGMNTGELFF
TGTGCCAGCAGTGTCGAGCCAATCCTAGCGGGGATGAACACCGGGGAGCTGTTTTTT
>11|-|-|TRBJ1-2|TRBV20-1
CSAGESDGYTF
TGCAGTGCTGGAGAGTCGGATGGCTACACCTTC
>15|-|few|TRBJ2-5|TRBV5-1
CASKSSGGIQETQYF
TGCGCCAGCAAGTCGTCCGGAGGAATCCAAGAGACCCAGTACTTC
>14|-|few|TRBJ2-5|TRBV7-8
CASSSSGRRETQYF
TGTGCCAGCAGCTCTTCAGGGAGGAGAGAGACCCAGTACTTC
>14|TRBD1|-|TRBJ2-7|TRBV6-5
CASSPLTGAYEQYF
TGTGCCAGCAGCCCACTCACAGGGGCCTACGAGCAGTACTTC
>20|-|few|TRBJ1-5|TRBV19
CASSMRGPGDFSYGNQPQHF
TGTGCCAGTAGTATGCGAGGACCAGGGGATTTCTCCTACGGCAATCAGCCCCAGCATTTT
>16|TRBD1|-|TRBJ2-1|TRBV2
CASRPGQGRGAQEQFF
TGTGCCAGCAGGCCGGGACAGGGCCGTGGCGCACAAGAGCAGTTCTTC
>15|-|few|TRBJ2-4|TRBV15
CATRSPGGAKNIQYF
TGTGCCACCCGTTCGCCTGGAGGGGCCAAAAACATTCAGTACTTC
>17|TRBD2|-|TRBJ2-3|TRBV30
CAWSRLAGGPNTDTQYF
TGTGCCTGGAGTAGACTAGCGGGGGGCCCGAACACAGATACGCAGTATTTT
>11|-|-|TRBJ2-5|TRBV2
CAANLKETQYF
TGTGCCGCCAACCTAAAAGAGACCCAGTACTTC
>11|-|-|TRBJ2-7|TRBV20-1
CSASRATEQYF
TGCAGTGCCTCTAGAGCTACGGAGCAGTACTTC
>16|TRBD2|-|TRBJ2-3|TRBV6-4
CASSEEAGGFTDTQYF
TGTGCCAGCAGTGAGGAGGCGGGGGGCTTCACAGATACGCAGTATTTT
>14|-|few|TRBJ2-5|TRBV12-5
CASGLGTAGETQYF
TGTGCTAGTGGTTTGGGGACAGCGGGGGAGACCCAGTACTTC
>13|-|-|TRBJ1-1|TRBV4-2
CASSHRENTEAFF
TGTGCCAGCAGCCACCGGGAGAACACTGAAGCTTTCTTT
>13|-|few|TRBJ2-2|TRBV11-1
CASSRSPTGELFF
TGTGCCAGCAGCCGGAGTCCCACCGGGGAGCTGTTTTTT
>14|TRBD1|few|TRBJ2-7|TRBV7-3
CASSLGDRVGEQYF
TGTGCCAGCAGCTTGGGGGACAGGGTTGGCGAGCAGTACTTC
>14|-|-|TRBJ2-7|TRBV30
CAWSLGQGSYEQYF
TGTGCCTGGAGTTTGGGGCAGGGCTCCTACGAGCAGTACTTC
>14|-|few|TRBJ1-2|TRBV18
CASSPPAGGYGYTF
TGTGCCAGCTCACCCCCCGCTGGAGGCTATGGCTACACCTTC
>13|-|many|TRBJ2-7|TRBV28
CASNPDRLYEQYF
TGTGCCAGCAACCCGGACAGACTTTACGAGCAGTACTTC